The T cell receptor (beta chain) under discussion was sequenced for a study of shared clonotypes between healthy human individuals (TCRdb year 2020). Notes on the research overall: The cohort comprised two women and a few men aged 18 to 49 years. Per donor, three plates each were used for CD4 naive and CD4 memory, two for CD8 naive, and one for CD8 memory. To estimate repertoire size and how much clonotype sharing occurs between individuals, the study deeply sequenced the blood TCR repertoires of several healthy adults. Libraries were prepared and TCR repertoires were sequenced by different laboratories using diverse techniques, in order to increase sequencing depth and limit assay-specific biases. Per donor, leukapheresis produced somewhere between about 0.85 and 8.9 billion PBMCs.

Remarks on this clone: The antigen it binds to is not known. Base qualities are not provided; no much larger clone lies one nucleotide away.

The donors were healthy, HIV-negative adults with no recently reported acute infections or vaccinations. Only Caucasian adults living in Nashville, Tennessee, USA were represented among the donors. Magnetic negative selection was used to enrich CD4+ T cells, after which naive cells were positively selected on CD45RA and the negative fraction became the memory subset. After blood collection by leukapheresis, PBMCs were isolated using Ficoll-Histopaque density gradient centrifugation and then cryopreserved in the vapor phase of liquid nitrogen. Analytical flow cytometry was used to check the purity and quantity of each magnetically sorted T cell population. Each sorted fraction had its genomic DNA isolated and then quantified by UV absorbance on a Nanodrop 2000c. Counted from cysteine to phenylalanine, this CDR3 has 9 amino acids. The kept DNA is CDR3 alone, 27 bases in frame from the first base. V loses 6 bases of germline sequence and J loses 8 bases, and the interval between the two ends is 7 bases. CDR1 and CDR2 are read off the germline V gene (reference sequence) as DFQATT and SNEGSKA.

Overall study outcomes, separate from this receptor: Higher generation probabilities were observed for clonotypes shared by all four sorted-subset donors than for non-shared clonotypes. Sampling was limited to blood, and TCR repertoires in tissue likely differ from TCR repertoires in blood. When a few donors were compared, the shared fraction of clonotypes was about 5.5% for naive CD4, 3.5% to 4% for naive CD8, about 2.4% for memory CD4, and around 0.4% for memory CD8. Pairwise subsampling led to the expectation that sequencing depth would affect the degree of clonotype sharing among donors. Rarefaction of sorted-subset datasets indicated incomplete sequencing despite the large sequencing depth. Larger estimated clonotype richness was generally found for naive subsets than for memory subsets. Because the study included a small number of donors, the genetic and exposure-history diversity represented was limited.

Using the deep immunoSEQ assay, multiplex PCR amplified TCR CDR3 regions from genomic DNA. For each cell subset, the extracted genomic DNA was distributed evenly across all wells of several immunoSEQ 96-well plates, and each plate served as one replicate. For sorted subsets, roughly 200 ng of genomic DNA, equivalent to 25,000 to 35,000 T cell genomes, went into each replicate PCR. The purified libraries were quantified using a Qubit 3.0 fluorometer, sized with a Bioanalyzer 2100, and then quantified again using the KAPA Library Quantification kit. Each immunoSEQ 96-well plate was sequenced on its own single-read 150-cycle Illumina NextSeq 550 flow cell. Turning to the authors' computational methods: Because only junctional sequences without quality scores were contained in the immunoSEQ output, filtering matching that applied to full-length reads could not be performed. To assign V/J genes and CDR3, sequences were annotated against IMGT germline references using PyIR, a Python wrapper for IgBLAST v1.9. Any read was removed if the V/J assignment was weak (E-value above 1e-6), the CDR3 was missing, or the read contained stop codons, out-of-frame junctions, or ambiguous translated residues. V3J clonotypes were defined as sequences sharing the same inferred V gene, J gene, and CDR3 amino acid sequence. The percentage overlap between two repertoires was calculated by dividing the number of shared unique clonotypes by the size of the smaller repertoire. RTK rarefaction, the Chao1 estimator, and Recon v2.1 estimates of unobserved clonotypes were used to assess repertoire richness. For all TCRbeta clonotypes obtained by the gDNA method from a handful of donors, generation probabilities were computed with OLGA. Not all clones reach the TCRdb copy of this immuneACCESS table, which keeps in-frame sequences only. Checked studies attribute under half of the gap to unresolved V genes and leave the rest unexplained. V and J calls and clone size are those listed in that table; D and trimming were worked out from the DNA. The sample records roughly 2 million clones, approximately 96% of which are singletons. 0.13% of the sample is held by the ten biggest clonotypes.

The V gene is TRBV20-1 and the J gene is TRBJ1-2; confidence is insufficient to name the D gene. Specimen: naive CD4+ T cells sorted from blood. The sample's cell subset or site, from its label and the paper: CD45RA+ positively selected. The clonotype was recovered from a man aged 18 to 30 in good health. The DNA reads TGCAGTGCCGGGGAAGGCTACACCTTC. It is translated as CSAGEGYTF.